The next 6 T cell receptor beta chains were all read from a single sample in a study of blood T cell repertoires in COVID-19. The table came from immunoSEQ multiplex PCR; TCRdb's copy has only in-frame clones and leaves some out. The sample records 270,000 or so clones, about nine tenths being singletons. The sequenced material came from PBMCs or T cells enriched from blood (not recorded which). The receptor set was obtained from a woman in her thirties or forties with acute COVID-19.

V usage is TRBV3-1 (or the pseudogene TRBV3-2) and J usage is TRBJ1-6; TRBD1 matches at 7 bases. The CDR3 extends over 14 amino acids. Losses at the gene ends were 3 bases for V and 7 bases for J; bases not matched to a gene: 3. Germline-derived CDR1 and CDR2 are LGHDT and YNNKEL (reference sequence). The CDR3 sequence is CASSQYRGNSPLHF. The CDR3 DNA is TGTGCCAGCAGCCAGTACAGGGGAAATTCACCCCTCCACTTT.

This rearrangement joins TRBV28 to TRBJ1-3; D may be TRBD1 (5 bases). Germline V gene lookup returns CDR1 MDHEN and CDR2 SYDVKM. Trimming took 3 bases from V and 1 from J, leaving 10 bases between them. The CDR3 extends over 15 amino acids. In DNA, the CDR3 is TGTGCCAGCAGTTTTGGGGGGTATTCTGGAAACACCATATATTTT. Protein product: CASSFGGYSGNTIYF.

The rearrangement joins TRBV2 to TRBJ1-2; D is uncertain. This CDR3 spans 10 amino acids. From germline, CDR1 is SNHLY and CDR2 FYNNEI. V gave up 7 bases and J gave up 3 bases, with 3 bases separating them. CDR3 DNA sequence: TGTGCCAGCACGGACTATGGCTACACCTTC. It translates to CASTDYGYTF. Variable domain in full (rest from reference TRBV2 and TRBJ1-2): EPEVTQTPSHQVTQMGQEVILRCVPISNHLYFYWYRQILGQKVEFLVSFYNNEISEKSEIFDDQFSVERPDGSNFTLKIRSTKLEDSAMYFCASTDYGYTFGSGTRLTVV.

The rearrangement uses TRBV7-9 and TRBJ2-1; 11 nucleotides agree with TRBD2. This CDR3 has 15 amino acids. Germline V gene lookup returns CDR1 SEHNR and CDR2 FQNEAQ (reference sequence). V shed 1 base, J shed 9 bases, and the junction held 5 bases outside the gene matches. The DNA of the CDR3 is TGTGCCAGCAGCTTAGGTACTAGCGGGAGCACTGAGCAGTTCTTC. This encodes CASSLGTSGSTEQFF.

The chain has TRBV6-5 and TRBJ1-2, with D unresolved. Germline V gives CDR1 MNHEY, CDR2 SVGAGI. V dropped 7 bases and J dropped 8 bases, with 8 bases sitting between them. This CDR3 has 10 amino acids. The DNA of the CDR3 is TGTGCCAGCAAGGATAGCGGCTACACCTTC. It translates to CASKDSGYTF.

The rearrangement uses TRBV13 and TRBJ2-5, with TRBD2 matching over 9 bases. J was trimmed by 9 bases and V by 5 bases; bases with no gene match: 7. CDR1 PRHDT and CDR2 FYEKMQ come from the germline V gene (reference sequence). The CDR3 is 13 amino acids. The CDR3 sequence is CASSPGLARAQYF. The DNA of the CDR3 is TGTGCCAGCAGCCCGGGACTAGCTAGGGCCCAGTACTTC.